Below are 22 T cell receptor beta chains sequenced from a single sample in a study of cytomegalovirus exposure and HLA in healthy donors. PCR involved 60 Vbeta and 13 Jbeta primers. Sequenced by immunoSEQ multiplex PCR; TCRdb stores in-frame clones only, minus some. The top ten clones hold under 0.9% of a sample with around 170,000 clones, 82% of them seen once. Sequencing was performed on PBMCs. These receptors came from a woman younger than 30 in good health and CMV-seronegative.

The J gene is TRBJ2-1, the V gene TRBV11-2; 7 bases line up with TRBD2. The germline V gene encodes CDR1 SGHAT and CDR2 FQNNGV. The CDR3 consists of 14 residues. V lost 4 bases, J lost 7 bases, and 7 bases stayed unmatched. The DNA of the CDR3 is TGTGCCAGCAGCTCGCGGGAGACCGGAAATGAGCAGTTCTTC. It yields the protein CASSSRETGNEQFF.

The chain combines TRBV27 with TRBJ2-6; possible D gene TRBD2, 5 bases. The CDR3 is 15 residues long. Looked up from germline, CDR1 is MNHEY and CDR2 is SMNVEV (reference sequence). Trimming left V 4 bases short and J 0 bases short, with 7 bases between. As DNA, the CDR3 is TGTGCCAGCAGTTCACTAGGCTCTGGGGCCAACGTCCTGACTTTC. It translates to CASSSLGSGANVLTF.

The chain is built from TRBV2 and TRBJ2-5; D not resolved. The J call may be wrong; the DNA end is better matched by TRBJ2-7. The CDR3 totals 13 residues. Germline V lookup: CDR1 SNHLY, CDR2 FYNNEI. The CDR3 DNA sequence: TGTGCCAGCAGTGACGGGTTCTCCTACGAGCAGTACTTC. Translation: CASSDGFSYEQYF.

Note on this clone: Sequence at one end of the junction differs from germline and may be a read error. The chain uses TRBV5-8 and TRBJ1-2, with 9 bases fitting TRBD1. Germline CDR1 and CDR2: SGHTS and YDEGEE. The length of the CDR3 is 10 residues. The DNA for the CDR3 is TGTGCCAGCAGGTCCGGGACAGGGCGCTTC. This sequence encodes CASRSGTGRF. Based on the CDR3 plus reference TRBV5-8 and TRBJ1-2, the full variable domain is EAGVTQSPTHLIKTRGQQATLRCSPISGHTSVYWYQQALGLGLQFLLWYDEGEERNRGNFPPRFSGRQFPNYSSELNVNALELEDSALYLCASRSGTGRFGSGTRLTVV.

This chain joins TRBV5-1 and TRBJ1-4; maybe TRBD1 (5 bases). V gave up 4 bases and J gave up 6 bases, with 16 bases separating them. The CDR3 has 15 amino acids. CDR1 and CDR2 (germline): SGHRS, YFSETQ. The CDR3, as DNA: TGCGCCAGCAGCGAGGCCGGGTCCAGGGATGAAAAACTGTTTTTT. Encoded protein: CASSEAGSRDEKLFF.

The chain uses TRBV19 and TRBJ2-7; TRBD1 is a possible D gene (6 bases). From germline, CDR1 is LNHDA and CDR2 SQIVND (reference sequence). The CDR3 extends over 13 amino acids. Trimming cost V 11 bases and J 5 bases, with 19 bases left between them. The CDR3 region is CAVGTGHRNEQYF. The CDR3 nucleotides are TGTGCCGTGGGGACGGGACACCGAAACGAGCAGTACTTC.

For the CDR3, the DNA is TGTGCCAGCAGCTTAGTCGGGGCAGGGGGCCCACCGAACACTGAAGCTTTCTTT. Translation: CASSLVGAGGPPNTEAFF. V is TRBV7-2 and J is TRBJ1-1; 8 bases agree with TRBD1. CDR3 size: 18 residues. Trimming cost V 1 base and J 1 base; bases outside gene matches: 11. Germline CDR1 reads SGHTA; CDR2 reads FQGNSA.

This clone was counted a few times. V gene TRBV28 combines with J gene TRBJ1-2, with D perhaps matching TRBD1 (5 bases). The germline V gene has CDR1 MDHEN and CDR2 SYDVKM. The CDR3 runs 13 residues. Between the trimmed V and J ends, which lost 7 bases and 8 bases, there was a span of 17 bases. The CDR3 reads CASTNRRDGGYTF. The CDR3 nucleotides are TGTGCCAGCACAAATAGGAGGGACGGCGGCTACACCTTC.

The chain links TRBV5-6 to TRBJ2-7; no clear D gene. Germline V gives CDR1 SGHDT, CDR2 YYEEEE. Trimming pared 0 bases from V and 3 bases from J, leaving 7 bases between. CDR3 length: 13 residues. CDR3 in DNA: TGTGCCAGCAGCTTGGAGGAGCGCTACGAGCAGTACTTC. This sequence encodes CASSLEERYEQYF.

In DNA form, the CDR3 reads TGTGCCAGCAGTTCCACTCGGACGGGGAACTACAATGAGCAGTTCTTC. Translated, it gives CASSSTRTGNYNEQFF. V is TRBV27 and J is TRBJ2-1; TRBD2 might be the D (5 bases). The CDR3 extends over 16 amino acids. Germline-derived CDR1 and CDR2 are MNHEY and SMNVEV (reference sequence). Trimming took off 4 bases at V and 3 bases at J, with 16 bases between the two ends.

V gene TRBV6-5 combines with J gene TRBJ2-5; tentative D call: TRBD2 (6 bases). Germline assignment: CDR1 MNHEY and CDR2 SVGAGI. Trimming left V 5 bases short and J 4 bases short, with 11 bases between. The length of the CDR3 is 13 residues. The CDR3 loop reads CASSTAGTETQYF. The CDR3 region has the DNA TGTGCCAGCAGTACCGCGGGAACAGAGACCCAGTACTTC.

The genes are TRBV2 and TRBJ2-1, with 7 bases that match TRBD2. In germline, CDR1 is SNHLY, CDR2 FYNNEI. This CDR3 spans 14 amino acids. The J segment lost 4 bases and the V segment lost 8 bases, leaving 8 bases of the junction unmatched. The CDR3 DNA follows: TGTGCCAGCTCAACTAGCGCGGGTTACAATGAGCAGTTCTTC. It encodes CASSTSAGYNEQFF.

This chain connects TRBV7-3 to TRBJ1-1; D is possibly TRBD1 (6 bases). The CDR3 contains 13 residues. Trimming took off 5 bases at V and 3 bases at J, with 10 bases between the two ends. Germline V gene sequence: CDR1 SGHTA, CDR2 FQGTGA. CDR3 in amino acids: CASSIQGYTEAFF. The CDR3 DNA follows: TGTGCCAGCAGCATACAGGGATACACTGAAGCTTTCTTT.

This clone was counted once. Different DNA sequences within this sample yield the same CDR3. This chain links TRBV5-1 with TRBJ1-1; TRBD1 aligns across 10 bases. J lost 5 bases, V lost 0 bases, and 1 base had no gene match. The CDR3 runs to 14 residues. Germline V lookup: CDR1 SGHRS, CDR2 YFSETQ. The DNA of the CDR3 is TGCGCCAGCAGCTTGGGGACAGGGGGAACTGAAGCTTTCTTT. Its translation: CASSLGTGGTEAFF.

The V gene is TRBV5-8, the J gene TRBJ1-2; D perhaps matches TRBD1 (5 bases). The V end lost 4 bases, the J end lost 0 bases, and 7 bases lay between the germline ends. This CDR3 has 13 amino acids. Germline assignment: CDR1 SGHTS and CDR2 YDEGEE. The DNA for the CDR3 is TGTGCCAGCAGCAGCAGGGCTAACTATGGCTACACCTTC. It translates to CASSSRANYGYTF.

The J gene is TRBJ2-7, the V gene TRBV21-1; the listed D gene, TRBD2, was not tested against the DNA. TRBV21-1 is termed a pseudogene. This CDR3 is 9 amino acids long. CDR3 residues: CASSLEGGV. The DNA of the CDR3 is TGTGCCAGCAGCCTCGAAGGAGGGGTG.

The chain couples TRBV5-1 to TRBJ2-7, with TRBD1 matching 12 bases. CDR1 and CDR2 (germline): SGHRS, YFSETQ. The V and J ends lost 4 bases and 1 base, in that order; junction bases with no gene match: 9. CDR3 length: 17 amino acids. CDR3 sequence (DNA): TGCGCCAGCAGCGACCGACCGGGACAGGGGGCTTCCTACGAGCAGTACTTC. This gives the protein CASSDRPGQGASYEQYF.

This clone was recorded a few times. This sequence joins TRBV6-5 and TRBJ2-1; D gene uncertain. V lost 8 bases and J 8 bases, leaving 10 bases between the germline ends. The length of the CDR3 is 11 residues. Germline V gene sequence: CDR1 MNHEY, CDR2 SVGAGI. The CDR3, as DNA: TGTGCCAGCTCTCTGGGCCATGAGCAGTTCTTC. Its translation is CASSLGHEQFF.

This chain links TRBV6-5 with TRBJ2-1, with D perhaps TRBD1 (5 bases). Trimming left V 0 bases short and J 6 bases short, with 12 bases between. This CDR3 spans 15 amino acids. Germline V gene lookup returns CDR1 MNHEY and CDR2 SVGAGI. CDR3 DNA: TGTGCCAGCAGTTACTCGGCCGCCAGGGCCAATGAGCAGTTCTTC. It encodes CASSYSAARANEQFF.

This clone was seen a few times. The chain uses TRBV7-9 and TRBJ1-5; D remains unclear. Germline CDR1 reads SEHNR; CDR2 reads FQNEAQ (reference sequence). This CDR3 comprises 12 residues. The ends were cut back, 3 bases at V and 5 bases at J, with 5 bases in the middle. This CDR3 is CASSFSDQPQHF. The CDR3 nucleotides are TGTGCCAGCAGCTTCTCCGATCAGCCCCAGCATTTT.

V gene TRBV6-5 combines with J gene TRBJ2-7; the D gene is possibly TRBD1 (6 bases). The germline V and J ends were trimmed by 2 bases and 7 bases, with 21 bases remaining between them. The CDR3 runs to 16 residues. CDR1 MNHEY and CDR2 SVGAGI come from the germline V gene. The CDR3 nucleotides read TGTGCCAGCAGTTACGACGGGACAACCGCCCCGAAAGAGCAGTACTTC. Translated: CASSYDGTTAPKEQYF.

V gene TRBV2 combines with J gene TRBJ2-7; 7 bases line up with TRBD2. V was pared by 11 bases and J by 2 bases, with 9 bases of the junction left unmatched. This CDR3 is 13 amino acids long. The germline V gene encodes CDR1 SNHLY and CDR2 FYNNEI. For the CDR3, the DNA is TGTGCCTTCCGCGGGGAGGGGACCTACGAGCAGTACTTC. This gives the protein CAFRGEGTYEQYF.